This T cell receptor beta chain was recorded in a study of OX40 agonist ivuxolimab in advanced cancers. Study as a whole: Those treated in dose escalation had hepatocellular carcinoma, melanoma, renal cell cancer or head and neck cancer. One patient with hepatocellular carcinoma and two with cutaneous melanoma, three in all, had partial responses.

The ends were cut back, 2 bases at V and 4 bases at J, with 11 bases in the middle. There are 14 residues in the CDR3. The germline V gene encodes CDR1 SGHAT and CDR2 FQNNGV. Here immunoSEQ multiplex PCR was the method, and the copy in TCRdb shows in-frame clones only, minus some. The repertoire has around 80,000 clones, 80% to 95% of them found once; the top ten carry about 0.7%. The V and J genes are TRBV11-2 and TRBJ1-1, with a weak D call TRBD1 (5 bases). The sequence derives from an adult with an advanced solid tumor such as melanoma, head and neck, liver or kidney cancer. Here the sequenced sample was CD4+ or CD8+ T cells sorted from blood, taken in a trial of the OX40 agonist ivuxolimab. This CDR3 reads CASSLRGQGTEAFF. The CDR3 region has the DNA TGTGCCAGCAGCTTAAGGGGCCAGGGCACTGAAGCTTTCTTT.